Below, 23 T cell receptor beta chains from the same sample are listed, as sequenced in a study of blood T cell repertoires in COVID-19. TCRdb's copy holds only in-frame clones and misses some; the assay was immunoSEQ multiplex PCR. Altogether around 200,000 clones are present, about four fifths being singletons, with the ten largest covering 7.5% to 9%. Sequenced material: peripheral blood. The receptors were sampled from a woman in her fifties or sixties with acute or convalescent COVID-19.

This clone has a single count. This sequence joins TRBV5-1 and TRBJ1-6, with TRBD1 as a possible D gene (6 bases). The ends were cut back, 0 bases at V and 7 bases at J, with 11 bases in the middle. This CDR3 has 15 amino acids. Germline V gene lookup returns CDR1 SGHRS and CDR2 YFSETQ. CDR3 in amino acids: CASSLDGQGNSPLHF. The CDR3 DNA is TGCGCCAGCAGCTTGGACGGTCAGGGGAATTCACCCCTCCACTTT.

This clone was seen only once. The rearrangement uses TRBV29-1 and TRBJ1-2, with TRBD1 matching 8 bases. Germline V gene sequence: CDR1 SQVTM, CDR2 ANQGSEA. This CDR3 comprises 13 residues. With 2 bases clipped from V and 6 bases from J, the junction kept 5 bases outside the gene matches. Here the CDR3 DNA reads TGCAGCGTTGAAACCCGGACAGGGAATGGCTACACCTTC. It codes for CSVETRTGNGYTF.

This clone came up a few times. The chain uses TRBV19 and TRBJ1-4, with unresolved D. The CDR3 has 15 residues. Looked up from germline, CDR1 is LNHDA and CDR2 is SQIVND (reference sequence). Trimming took off 4 bases at V and 3 bases at J, with 12 bases between the two ends. The CDR3 here is CASSRATPPNEKLFF. CDR3 DNA: TGTGCCAGTAGTAGGGCGACACCTCCTAATGAAAAACTGTTTTTT.

This chain uses TRBV13 with TRBJ2-3, with D uncertain. Trimming stripped 5 bases from V and 4 bases from J, with 7 bases between. This CDR3 spans 12 amino acids. In germline, CDR1 is PRHDT, CDR2 FYEKMQ (reference sequence). CDR3 sequence (DNA): TGTGCCAGCAGCCGTCGTCCAGATACGCAGTATTTT. The encoded protein is CASSRRPDTQYF.

The CDR3 is CASRQGYEKLFF. CDR3 nucleotides: TGTGCCAGCAGGCAGGGGTACGAAAAACTGTTTTTT. This chain connects TRBV25-1 to TRBJ1-4; TRBD1 might be the D (6 bases). The germline V gene encodes CDR1 MGHDK and CDR2 SYGVNS. CDR3 size: 12 residues. Between the trimmed V and J ends, which lost 6 bases and 8 bases, there was a span of 10 bases.

The rearrangement links TRBV15 to TRBJ2-1; 13 bases agree with TRBD2. Germline-derived CDR1 and CDR2 are LNHNV and YYDKDF (reference sequence). V was pared by 0 bases and J by 9 bases, with 5 bases of the junction left unmatched. The CDR3 length is 16 residues. The CDR3 sequence: CATSRDRTSGSGEQFF. CDR3 nucleotide sequence: TGTGCCACCAGCAGAGATCGGACTAGCGGGAGCGGTGAGCAGTTCTTC. The full variable domain, in which reference TRBV15 and TRBJ2-1 provide the parts outside the CDR3, is DAMVIQNPRYQVTQFGKPVTLSCSQTLNHNVMYWYQQKSSQAPKLLFHYYDKDFNNEADTPDNFQSRRPNTSFCFLDIRSPGLGDTAMYLCATSRDRTSGSGEQFFGPGTRLTVL.

This clone was seen just once. This chain joins TRBV27 and TRBJ2-1, with 10 bases that match TRBD1. The germline V gene encodes CDR1 MNHEY and CDR2 SMNVEV (reference sequence). This CDR3 region has 16 residues. V shed 2 bases, J shed 7 bases, and the junction held 8 bases outside the gene matches. This chain's CDR3 is CASSLLRTGGENEQFF. The CDR3 DNA is TGTGCCAGCAGTTTACTAAGGACAGGGGGTGAAAATGAGCAGTTCTTC.

Only a few counts were recorded for this clone. The chain recombines TRBV13 with TRBJ2-7, with 9 bases identical to TRBD1. Germline V gene sequence: CDR1 PRHDT, CDR2 FYEKMQ (reference sequence). J was trimmed by 1 base and V by 5 bases; bases with no gene match: 3. The CDR3 extends over 14 amino acids. CDR3: CASSRTGVSYEQYF. The CDR3 region has the DNA TGTGCCAGCAGCCGGACAGGGGTTTCCTACGAGCAGTACTTC.

This chain connects TRBV30 to TRBJ2-7; unclear D gene. The V end was cut by 0 bases, the J end by 6 bases, with 12 bases between. The CDR3 contains 13 residues. CDR1 is GTSNPN and CDR2 is SVGIG in the germline V gene (reference sequence). For the CDR3, the DNA is TGTGCCTGGAGTGTGGCCAGTTTTGGCGAGCAGTACTTC. Translated: CAWSVASFGEQYF.

The table lists this clone with a count of one. The chain recombines TRBV9 with TRBJ1-3, with D unresolved. The CDR3 is 16 residues long. CDR1 is SGDLS and CDR2 is YYNGEE in the germline V gene. V lost 2 bases and J 0 bases, leaving 12 bases between the germline ends. The CDR3 DNA is TGTGCCAGCAGCGTGTTCGGACTGACCTCTGGAAACACCATATATTTT. Amino acids: CASSVFGLTSGNTIYF.

The rearrangement links TRBV24-1 to TRBJ2-1, with 8 nucleotides matching TRBD1. V was pared by 2 bases and J by 8 bases, with 7 bases of the junction left unmatched. The CDR3 is made up of 15 amino acids. Germline V gene lookup returns CDR1 KGHDR and CDR2 SFDVKD. The CDR3 is CATSDSQGVSDEQFF. The DNA for the CDR3 is TGTGCCACCAGTGATTCACAGGGGGTGAGCGATGAGCAGTTCTTC.

This clone came up a few times. The chain joins TRBV30 to TRBJ2-6; 9 nucleotides match TRBD1. CDR3 length equals 16 residues. The trim removed 5 bases at V and 3 bases at J, leaving 8 bases unmatched. In germline, CDR1 is GTSNPN, CDR2 SVGIG (reference sequence). The CDR3 region is CAWSSDRGFGANVLTF. The CDR3 nucleotides are TGTGCCTGGTCCTCGGACAGGGGTTTTGGGGCCAACGTCCTGACTTTC.

In this sample, this clone turned up a few times. The gene calls are TRBV29-1 and TRBJ1-1; 9 positions match TRBD1. V shed 7 bases and J 0 bases; nucleotides not matched to a gene: 9. Germline values: CDR1 SQVTM, CDR2 ANQGSEA. The CDR3 sequence is 15 residues long. The DNA of the CDR3 is TGCAGCGCCACAGGGGGCGCGGTATTGAACACTGAAGCTTTCTTT. This encodes CSATGGAVLNTEAFF.

The rearrangement joins TRBV19 to TRBJ2-7, with a possible D match to TRBD1 (6 bases). CDR1 and CDR2 from the germline V gene are LNHDA and SQIVND (reference sequence). Trimming cost V 5 bases and J 3 bases, with 11 bases left between them. The CDR3 runs 13 residues. CDR3 nucleotide sequence: TGTGCCAGTAGTGCTGGACAGTACTACGAGCAGTACTTC. This sequence encodes CASSAGQYYEQYF.

V gene TRBV9 combines with J gene TRBJ2-2; D ambiguous. The CDR3 consists of 14 residues. CDR1 is SGDLS and CDR2 is YYNGEE in the germline V gene. Trimming shortened V by 3 bases and J by 2 bases, and 8 bases separated the two germline ends. CDR3: CASSDLRNTGELFF. DNA of the CDR3: TGTGCCAGCAGCGATCTACGAAACACCGGGGAGCTGTTTTTT. The variable domain in full, completed from reference TRBV9 and TRBJ2-2, reads DSGVTQTPKHLITATGQRVTLRCSPRSGDLSVYWYQQSLDQGLQFLIQYYNGEERAKGNILERFSAQQFPDLHSELNLSSLELGDSALYFCASSDLRNTGELFFGEGSRLTVL.

This clone was counted a few times. This chain joins TRBV20-1 and TRBJ2-1, with TRBD2 identical over 13 bases. There are 15 residues in the CDR3. CDR1 DFQATT and CDR2 SNEGSKA come from the germline V gene (reference sequence). The V gene end was trimmed by 3 bases and the J gene end by 6 bases; junction bases not matched to a gene: 5. In DNA form, the CDR3 reads TGCAGTGCTAGTGACGGGACTAGCGGGATCAATGAGCAGTTCTTC. It is translated as CSASDGTSGINEQFF.

This clone was seen a few times. Other DNA sequences in the same sample also yield this CDR3. The chain links TRBV11-3 to TRBJ2-2; D is uncertain. This CDR3 comprises 12 residues. Germline V CDR1 and CDR2: SGHNT, YENEEA. Deletions cut 4 bases from V and 3 bases from J, with 3 bases between. The CDR3 sequence is CASSSYTGELFF. The CDR3 DNA reads TGTGCCAGCAGCTCTTACACCGGGGAGCTGTTTTTT.

The CDR3, as DNA: TGTGCCAGTAGTATAGTGGGCCTAGCGGGGAATCAGCCCCAGCATTTT. Amino acid sequence: CASSIVGLAGNQPQHF. This chain connects TRBV19 to TRBJ1-5; D is undetermined. Looked up from germline, CDR1 is LNHDA and CDR2 is SQIVND (reference sequence). The CDR3 sequence is 16 residues long. Between the trimmed V and J ends, which lost 1 base and 4 bases, there was a span of 14 bases.

This chain connects TRBV2 to TRBJ2-4; 13 bases match TRBD2. Losses at the gene ends were 1 base for V and 7 bases for J; bases not matched to a gene: 4. Germline CDR1 and CDR2: SNHLY and FYNNEI. The CDR3 is made up of 16 amino acids. In nucleotides, the CDR3 is TGTGCCAGCAGTGAAGAAGGACTAGCGGGAGTGAACATTCAGTACTTC. This sequence encodes CASSEEGLAGVNIQYF.

This sequence joins TRBV12-5 and TRBJ2-1, with 9 bases matching TRBD1. J gave up 12 bases and V 2 bases, and 11 bases lay outside the gene matches. CDR3 size: 15 residues. Germline V gene data show CDR1 as LGHNT and CDR2 as FRNRAP. This chain's CDR3 is CASGLSSGTGYRQFF. CDR3 bases: TGTGCTAGTGGTTTGTCATCCGGGACAGGGTACCGGCAGTTCTTC.

This rearrangement joins TRBV19 to TRBJ1-5; 7 positions match TRBD1. Per germline, CDR1 LNHDA and CDR2 SQIVND (reference sequence). This CDR3 spans 16 amino acids. Trimming at V came to 7 bases and at J to 1 base, leaving 10 bases not matched to a gene. CDR3 bases: TGTGCCAGTATGGTGGGCCGGGACAGAAGCAATCAGCCCCAGCATTTT. The encoded protein is CASMVGRDRSNQPQHF.

V and J are TRBV18 and TRBJ2-3, with 11 bases aligning to TRBD2. CDR1 is KGHSH, CDR2 LQKENI, per germline. This CDR3 is built from 18 residues. V lost 3 bases to trimming and J lost 3 bases; unmatched junction nucleotides: 11. The CDR3 nucleotides read TGTGCCAGCTCACCTTTCCCACAGACTAGCGGGATGACAGATACGCAGTATTTT. Amino acid sequence: CASSPFPQTSGMTDTQYF. Combining the CDR3 with reference TRBV18 and TRBJ2-3 gives the whole variable domain NAGVMQNPRHLVRRRGQEARLRCSPMKGHSHVYWYRQLPEEGLKFMVYLQKENIIDESGMPKERFSAEFPKEGPSILRIQQVVRGDSAAYFCASSPFPQTSGMTDTQYFGPGTRLTVL.

V gene TRBV25-1 combines with J gene TRBJ1-5, with D possibly TRBD1 on 5 matching bases. V lost 4 bases to trimming and J lost 2 bases, with 15 bases between them. CDR1 MGHDK and CDR2 SYGVNS come from the germline V gene. The CDR3 consists of 16 residues. The CDR3 spells CASSAQQATGNQPQHF. Here the CDR3 DNA reads TGTGCCAGCAGTGCCCAACAGGCAACAGGCAATCAGCCCCAGCATTTT.